The 31 T cell receptor gamma chains reported below all come from one sample, sequenced in a study of human gamma delta and Vdelta1 T cells. TCRdb made new clone calls on the PCR reads using CATT. Of about 8,700 gamma-chain clones in the sample, about 47% were seen once. No antigen has been assigned to these receptors. The sample taken for sequencing was Vdelta1 gamma-delta T cells from blood grown in culture (DOT cells). Every receptor here comes from a human donor in good health.

This clone was observed a few times. The sample contains more than one DNA sequence encoding this CDR3. The rearrangement joins TRGV4 to TRGJ1 or TRGJ2. The CDR3 extends over 13 amino acids. Germline trimming cut 1 base from V and 4 bases from J; bases unmatched to any gene: 4. Germline V lookup: CDR1 EGSTGY, CDR2 YDSYTSSV. The DNA of the CDR3 is TGTGCCACCTGGGATGGTCTATATTATAAGAAACTCTTT. Its protein is CATWDGLYYKKLF.

The chain recombines TRGV4 with TRGJP1. This CDR3 spans 13 amino acids. Germline V gene sequence: CDR1 EGSTGY, CDR2 YDSYTSSV. J gave up 4 bases and V 4 bases, and 3 bases lay outside the gene matches. The CDR3 loop reads CATWDYTGWFKIF. CDR3 sequence (DNA): TGTGCCACCTGGGACTACACTGGTTGGTTCAAGATATTT.

J is TRGJ1 or TRGJ2 and V is TRGV4. Germline assignment: CDR1 EGSTGY and CDR2 YDSYTSSV. The V and J ends lost 3 bases and 8 bases, in that order; junction bases with no gene match: 7. This CDR3 spans 12 amino acids. CDR3 sequence: CATWDLEDKKLF. The CDR3 coding sequence is TGTGCCACCTGGGATTTAGAGGATAAGAAACTCTTT.

A single count supports this clone. The V and J genes are TRGV3 and TRGJ1 or TRGJ2. V shed 2 bases, J shed 3 bases, and the junction held 13 bases outside the gene matches. Germline CDR1 reads VTNTFY; CDR2 reads YDVSTARD (reference sequence). CDR3 length: 16 amino acids. The CDR3 DNA reads as TGTGCCACCTGGGACACCCACTTTAGGTTTTATTATAAGAAACTCTTT. Translated, it gives CATWDTHFRFYYKKLF.

This clone has just a few counts. V gene TRGV10 combines with J gene TRGJP1. TRGV10 is sorted into the ORF group, with uncertain function. CDR3 size: 18 residues. Losses at the gene ends were 8 bases for V and 5 bases for J; bases not matched to a gene: 21. The CDR3 coding sequence is TGTGCTGCGTGGGACTCTAGTGTTAGAGGCTCTACTGGTTGGTTCAAGATATTT. Encoded protein: CAAWDSSVRGSTGWFKIF.

Of note for this clone: A much larger clone differs from this one at a single base, so this may be a read error. The chain links TRGV3 to TRGJ1 or TRGJ2. The V gene end was trimmed by 3 bases and the J gene end by 7 bases; junction bases not matched to a gene: 6. Germline V gene data show CDR1 as VTNTFY and CDR2 as YDVSTARD (reference sequence). This CDR3 has 12 residues. The CDR3 is CATWDGRYKKLF. The DNA for the CDR3 is TGTGCCACCTGGGACGGTCGGTATAAGAAACTCTTT.

The chain recombines TRGV4 with TRGJ1 or TRGJ2. The ends lost 5 bases at V and 2 bases at J; junction bases unmatched: 9. This CDR3 contains 14 residues. Per germline, CDR1 EGSTGY and CDR2 YDSYTSSV. CDR3 nucleotide sequence: TGTGCCACCTGGGTCGAGGGGCATTATTATAAGAAACTCTTT. Protein: CATWVEGHYYKKLF.

Details on this clone: Other DNA sequences in the same sample also yield this CDR3. This chain uses TRGV2 with TRGJ1 or TRGJ2. The CDR3 loop spans 13 amino acids. V lost 0 bases and J lost 5; bases outside the gene matches: 4. The germline gives CDR1 EGSNGY, CDR2 YDSYNSKV. The CDR3 sequence: CATWDGRHYKKLF. In DNA form, the CDR3 reads TGTGCCACCTGGGACGGGCGTCATTATAAGAAACTCTTT.

A few counts support this clone. This chain uses TRGV3 with TRGJP1. The J segment lost 0 bases and the V segment lost 3 bases, leaving 7 bases of the junction unmatched. This CDR3 has 16 residues. The germline CDR1 and CDR2 sequences are VTNTFY and YDVSTARD (reference sequence). The CDR3 DNA reads as TGTGCCACCTGGGACGGAAGAAATACCACTGGTTGGTTCAAGATATTT. This sequence encodes CATWDGRNTTGWFKIF.

This clone is classed as medium-sized. This chain connects TRGV5 to TRGJP2. This CDR3 has 13 amino acids. From germline, CDR1 is VINAFY and CDR2 YDVSNSKD. V shed 3 bases and J 5 bases; nucleotides not matched to a gene: 3. CDR3 region: CATWDGSDWIKTF. DNA for the CDR3: TGTGCCACCTGGGACGGGAGTGATTGGATCAAGACGTTT.

On this clone: Additional DNA sequences in this sample encode the identical CDR3. This rearrangement joins TRGV2 to TRGJ1 or TRGJ2. Trimming at V came to 0 bases and at J to 7 bases, leaving 6 bases not matched to a gene. The CDR3 consists of 13 residues. Germline lookup yields CDR1 EGSNGY and CDR2 YDSYNSKV. CDR3 protein: CATWDGRGYKKLF. The CDR3 coding sequence is TGTGCCACCTGGGACGGGCGAGGGTATAAGAAACTCTTT.

This clone has a handful of counts. The V call is TRGV2, the J call TRGJ1 or TRGJ2. Looked up from germline, CDR1 is EGSNGY and CDR2 is YDSYNSKV. This CDR3 is 14 amino acids long. V gave up 2 bases and J gave up 9 bases; unmatched junction bases: 13. The CDR3 DNA follows: TGTGCCACCTGGGACGACCCTCTTTCGGGTAAGAAACTCTTT. As protein: CATWDDPLSGKKLF.

This sequence joins TRGV5 and TRGJ1 or TRGJ2. Germline lookup yields CDR1 VINAFY and CDR2 YDVSNSKD. The V segment lost 4 bases and the J segment 3 bases; nucleotides outside the gene matches: 12. This CDR3 has 15 amino acids. CDR3 sequence: CATWDGIGVYYKKLF. Written as DNA, the CDR3 is TGTGCCACCTGGGATGGAATTGGGGTTTATTATAAGAAACTCTTT.

This clone was seen only a few times. The chain employs TRGV8 and TRGJP2. The CDR3 loop spans 13 amino acids. Germline trimming cut 1 base from V and 12 bases from J; bases unmatched to any gene: 8. The V gene's germline CDR1 is VENAVY and CDR2 YDSYNSRV. CDR3 loop: CATWDRIGRIKTF. The CDR3 nucleotides read TGTGCCACCTGGGATAGAATTGGTCGGATCAAGACGTTT.

The chain employs TRGV9 and TRGJP2. The CDR3 totals 16 residues. V shed 2 bases and J 2 bases; nucleotides not matched to a gene: 8. Germline V lookup: CDR1 GITISATS, CDR2 ISYDGTV (reference sequence). The CDR3 region has the DNA TGTGCCTTGTGGGAGGCCCCCATGAGTAGTGATTGGATCAAGACGTTT. Its translation is CALWEAPMSSDWIKTF.

This clone was seen only once. The J gene is TRGJ1 or TRGJ2, the V gene TRGV5. Losses at the gene ends were 2 bases for V and 3 bases for J; bases not matched to a gene: 4. Per the germline V gene, CDR1 is VINAFY and CDR2 is YDVSNSKD. This CDR3 comprises 13 residues. This CDR3 is CATWDIIYYKKLF. CDR3 bases: TGTGCCACCTGGGACATTATTTATTATAAGAAACTCTTT.

The V and J genes are TRGV2 and TRGJ1 or TRGJ2. V was pared by 0 bases and J by 2 bases, with 4 bases of the junction left unmatched. Germline CDR1 and CDR2: EGSNGY and YDSYNSKV. This CDR3 comprises 14 residues. The CDR3 here is CATWDGPDYYKKLF. In DNA form, the CDR3 reads TGTGCCACCTGGGACGGGCCCGATTATTATAAGAAACTCTTT.

This clone was seen a handful of times. J is TRGJP2 and V is TRGV3. This CDR3 region has 14 residues. Trimming removed 2 bases from V and 8 bases from J; junction bases left unmatched: 8. Germline V gene data show CDR1 as VTNTFY and CDR2 as YDVSTARD (reference sequence). CDR3 in DNA: TGTGCCACCTGGGACACCCGGGGGGATTGGATCAAGACGTTT. Protein: CATWDTRGDWIKTF.

As regards this clone: A much more abundant neighbour one base away suggests this may be a read error. The identical CDR3 is also encoded by other nucleotide sequences in the sample. The gene calls are TRGV2 and TRGJ1 or TRGJ2. J was trimmed by 3 bases and V by 1 base; bases with no gene match: 3. The germline V gene has CDR1 EGSNGY and CDR2 YDSYNSKV. CDR3 length: 13 residues. CDR3 nucleotides: TGTGCCACCTGGGACGGTGTTTATTATAAGAAACTCTTT. Its protein is CATWDGVYYKKLF.

A remark on this clone: This may arise from a read error, as a much more abundant clone is one base away. The chain is built from TRGV3 and TRGJP2. V lost 3 bases and J lost 2; bases outside the gene matches: 3. Per the germline V gene, CDR1 is VTNTFY and CDR2 is YDVSTARD (reference sequence). The CDR3 loop spans 14 amino acids. This chain's CDR3 is CATWDGSSDWIKTF. CDR3 bases: TGTGCCACCTGGGACGGCAGTAGTGATTGGATCAAGACGTTT.

This clone was detected only a few times. The sample carries other DNA sequences with the same CDR3. The genes are TRGV2 and TRGJ1 or TRGJ2. Unmatched junction bases numbered 3, after V lost 1 base and J lost 3 bases. The length of the CDR3 is 13 residues. The germline V gene encodes CDR1 EGSNGY and CDR2 YDSYNSKV. CDR3 nucleotides: TGTGCCACCTGGGACGGACTTTATTATAAGAAACTCTTT. Translation: CATWDGLYYKKLF.

The chain is built from TRGV8 and TRGJP1. The CDR3 has 16 amino acids. The germline CDR1 and CDR2 sequences are VENAVY and YDSYNSRV. The trim removed 0 bases at V and 6 bases at J, leaving 10 bases unmatched. The chain's CDR3 is CATWDRRGIAGWFKIF. The CDR3 DNA reads as TGTGCCACCTGGGATAGGAGGGGCATCGCTGGTTGGTTCAAGATATTT.

This clone was seen a handful of times. The V gene is TRGV9, the J gene TRGJ1 or TRGJ2. The CDR3 extends over 11 amino acids. Germline CDR1 reads GITISATS; CDR2 reads ISYDGTV (reference sequence). J was trimmed by 6 bases and V by 3 bases; bases with no gene match: 2. DNA for the CDR3: TGTGCCTTGTGGGAGTTTTATAAGAAACTCTTT. Residues: CALWEFYKKLF.

The chain joins TRGV8 to TRGJP1. V gave up 4 bases and J gave up 3 bases; unmatched junction bases: 8. Germline V gives CDR1 VENAVY, CDR2 YDSYNSRV. The CDR3 has 15 amino acids. The CDR3 DNA follows: TGTGCCACCTGGGAACCCCTGCCCACTGGTTGGTTCAAGATATTT. The encoded protein is CATWEPLPTGWFKIF.

As concerns this clone: Possible read error: a much larger clone is one base away. The genes are TRGV10 and TRGJ1 or TRGJ2. TRGV10 falls under the ORF class, with uncertain function. J gave up 5 bases and V 10 bases, and 12 bases lay outside the gene matches. The CDR3 spans 13 residues. The chain's CDR3 is CAALDWRNYKKLF. The CDR3 region has the DNA TGTGCTGCGTTGGATTGGAGGAATTATAAGAAACTCTTT.

This clone was counted a few times. The chain couples TRGV2 to TRGJP1. The CDR3 totals 13 residues. After removal of 5 bases from V and 3 bases from J, the junction contained 3 bases not matched to a gene. Germline V lookup: CDR1 EGSNGY, CDR2 YDSYNSKV. The CDR3 DNA reads as TGTGCCACCTGGGTCTCCACTGGTTGGTTCAAGATATTT. Translated: CATWVSTGWFKIF.

The chain joins TRGV9 to TRGJ1 or TRGJ2. Trimming removed 0 bases from V and 12 bases from J; junction bases left unmatched: 8. CDR1 is GITISATS and CDR2 is ISYDGTV in the germline V gene (reference sequence). The CDR3 extends over 12 amino acids. The DNA for the CDR3 is TGTGCCTTGTGGGAGGTGAACCTGACGAAACTCTTT. Its protein is CALWEVNLTKLF.

On this clone: A much larger clone differs by one base, so this may be a read error. The chain employs TRGV4 and TRGJ1 or TRGJ2. After removal of 2 bases from V and 8 bases from J, the junction contained 0 bases not matched to a gene. CDR3 length: 10 residues. Germline V CDR1 and CDR2: EGSTGY, YDSYTSSV. The CDR3 bases are TGTGCCACCTGGGATGATAAGAAACTCTTT. Encoded protein: CATWDDKKLF.

This rearrangement joins TRGV8 to TRGJ1 or TRGJ2. The CDR3 has 20 residues. The germline gives CDR1 VENAVY, CDR2 YDSYNSRV. The junction had 20 bases not matched to a gene; V was cut back by 0 bases and J by 0 bases. This CDR3 is CATWDRRSVPLLLNYYKKLF. As DNA, the CDR3 is TGTGCCACCTGGGATAGGCGATCGGTACCGCTCCTCTTGAATTATTATAAGAAACTCTTT.

Notes on this clone: The junction departs from germline at one end; a sequencing error may be responsible. The rearrangement joins TRGV4 to TRGJ1 or TRGJ2. CDR1 EGSTGY and CDR2 YDSYTSSV come from the germline V gene. The CDR3 spans 13 residues. CDR3: CATWDGPGYKELF. CDR3 DNA: TGTGCCACCTGGGATGGGCCGGGATATAAGGAACTCTTT.

This clone has a handful of counts. J is TRGJ1 or TRGJ2 and V is TRGV9. Germline V gene sequence: CDR1 GITISATS, CDR2 ISYDGTV (reference sequence). J gave up 7 bases and V 0 bases, and 6 bases lay outside the gene matches. This CDR3 contains 13 residues. CDR3 amino acids: CALWEVPEYKKLF. CDR3 bases: TGTGCCTTGTGGGAGGTGCCAGAATATAAGAAACTCTTT.